This TCR beta chain was captured in a study of cytotoxic CD8 clonotypes in ibrutinib-treated CLL. Across the whole study: Median treatment time before response sampling was about 12 months, range 6 to 36.

Regarding the study as a whole: Sustained-remission patients were sampled at one set of times and progressing patients at different ones.

Only in-frame clones appear in the TCRdb table, and some are missing; sequencing was by immunoSEQ multiplex PCR. This table has about 140,000 clones, more than 75% appearing once. CDR1 is SGHKS and CDR2 is YYEKEE in the germline V gene (reference sequence). The CDR3 has 11 amino acids. Trimming removed 2 bases from V and 6 bases from J, with 6 bases in between. Notes on this clone: Its antigen is as yet unknown.

The sequence derives from a human donor with chronic lymphocytic leukemia. V gene TRBV5-5 combines with J gene TRBJ2-7; no definite D call. Sequences were derived from PBMCs, sampled after 36 months of ibrutinib treatment. CDR3 coding DNA: TGTGCCAGCAGCTTAGGTCCCGAGCAGTACTTC. This translates into CASSLGPEQYF.